The present TCR beta chain was sequenced within a study of persistence of HIV-infected CD4 T cells. In the study overall: Donors had been on suppressive ART for a median of 8 years.

The libraries were made with immunoSEQ version 4 in survey mode. The table came from immunoSEQ multiplex PCR; TCRdb's copy has only in-frame clones and leaves some out. The sample holds around 40,000 clones, around 89% seen once. General study results and limits: TCRbeta richness was lower in CMV- and Gag-responding cells than in anti-CD3/anti-CD28-responding cells.

In the case of this clone: Its matching antigen is unknown. Compared with germline, one end of the junction differs, possibly owing to a read error.

Germline assignment: CDR1 DFQATT and CDR2 SNEGSKA (reference sequence). This CDR3 region has 10 residues. Cells were stimulated nonspecifically with anti-CD3/anti-CD28 magnetic beads. Responding CD4+ T cells were sorted by upregulation of both CD40 ligand and CD69. Adults with HIV-1 started suppressive ART while chronically infected. The sample consisted of CD4+ T cells sorted from PBMCs after roughly 18-hour stimulation, taken from a patient who received antiretroviral therapy. The chain recombines TRBV20-1 with TRBJ1-2, with D possibly matching TRBD1 (6 bases). The receptor was derived from an adult man with HIV who was CMV-seropositive. CDR3 amino acids: CSARPQGPAF. CDR3 DNA: TGCAGTGCTAGGCCACAGGGTCCTGCCTTC.